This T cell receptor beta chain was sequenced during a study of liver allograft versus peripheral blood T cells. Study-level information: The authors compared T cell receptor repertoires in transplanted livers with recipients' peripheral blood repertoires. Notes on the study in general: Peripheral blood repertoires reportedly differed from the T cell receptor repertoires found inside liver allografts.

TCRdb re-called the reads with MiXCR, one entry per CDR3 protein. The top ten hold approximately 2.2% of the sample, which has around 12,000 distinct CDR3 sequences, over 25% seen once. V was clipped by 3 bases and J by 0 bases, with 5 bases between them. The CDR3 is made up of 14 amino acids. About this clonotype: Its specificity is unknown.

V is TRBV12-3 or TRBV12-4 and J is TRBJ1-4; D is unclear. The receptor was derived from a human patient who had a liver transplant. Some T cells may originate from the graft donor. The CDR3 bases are TGTGCCAGCAGTTTTTTTTCAACTAATGAAAAACTGTTTTTT. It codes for CASSFFSTNEKLFF.